This T cell receptor (beta chain) was documented in a study of blood T cell repertoires in COVID-19. Study as a whole: The analysed material was cDNA or gDNA that came from T cells, B-cell-depleted T cells, or PBMCs.

Germline assignment: CDR1 MNHNS and CDR2 SASEGT. The CDR3 contains 13 residues. V lost 2 bases and J lost 3, with 7 bases in between. How the authors handled the data: Reference gene primer amplification yielded estimated nucleated cell counts. Clones were sequenced by immunoSEQ multiplex PCR, and TCRdb holds only the in-frame ones, with some missing. Clone size and the V and J calls come from that table; the DNA yielded D and trimming. Of under 150,000 clones listed, around four fifths were seen once; the top ten hold approximately 8.7%. This chain uses TRBV6-1 with TRBJ1-1; unclear D gene. Sequencing was performed on peripheral blood. This TCR came from a man aged 40-49 years with active or convalescent COVID-19. In DNA form, the CDR3 reads TGTGCCAGCAGTGAAAGAGAGGACACTGAAGCTTTCTTT. Translation gives CASSEREDTEAFF.